These 28 T cell receptor beta chains originate from one sample sequenced in a study of regulatory T cells in long-lasting Graves disease. Investigators prepared the TCR beta libraries by applying iRepertoire HTBI primers and Arm-PCR of CDR3 regions. TCRdb passed the multiplex PCR reads through MiXCR, listing each CDR3 protein once. The profile shows roughly 380,000 distinct CDR3 sequences, about 14% of them singletons. The sample's time point: newly diagnosed GD, antithyroid drugs for less than 3 months. The TCR library was made from RNA extracted from PBMCs. The material was peripheral blood mononuclear cells (PBMCs), obtained at new diagnosis, from a patient treated with antithyroid drugs. The receptors come from a female donor with Graves disease.

The chain links TRBV27 to TRBJ2-1; D is unclear. This CDR3 has 16 residues. Germline V lookup: CDR1 MNHEY, CDR2 SMNVEV (reference sequence). Between the trimmed V and J ends, which lost 5 bases and 3 bases, there was a span of 17 bases. CDR3 DNA: TGTGCCAGCAGTCCGAACCTCCCCCAAGACTACAATGAGCAGTTCTTC. Protein product: CASSPNLPQDYNEQFF.

The table lists this clonotype with a few counts. The junction shows a germline mismatch at one end, possibly a read error. The chain combines TRBV27 with TRBJ2-5; 8 bases are shared with TRBD1. This CDR3 has 15 residues. Germline V gene sequence: CDR1 MNHEY, CDR2 SMNVEV (reference sequence). The CDR3 coding sequence is TGTGCCAGCAGCAATATTGACAGGGGAAGGGAGACCCGGTACTTC. Translated, it gives CASSNIDRGRETRYF.

This clonotype was counted a few times. A read error is possible here, since a much larger clone lies one base away. This chain joins TRBV28 and TRBJ2-1; 7 bases agree with TRBD2. TRBJ2-5 explains the end of the DNA better; the J call may be wrong. This CDR3 is 15 amino acids long. Looked up from germline, CDR1 is MDHEN and CDR2 is SYDVKM. CDR3 in DNA: TGTGCCAGCAGTGATTCTGGGCTAGCGGAAGAGACCCAGTACTTC. This gives the protein CASSDSGLAEETQYF.

This clonotype was found many times. The chain employs TRBV20-1 and TRBJ2-3; the D call may be TRBD1 or TRBD2 (6 bases each). CDR1 is DFQATT and CDR2 is SNEGSKA in the germline V gene (reference sequence). Trimming took off 6 bases at V and 4 bases at J, with 20 bases between the two ends. The CDR3 spans 15 residues. Here the CDR3 reads CSATPGPGGPDTQYF. The CDR3 DNA sequence: TGCAGTGCCACTCCGGGCCCCGGGGGCCCAGATACGCAGTATTTT.

This clonotype was counted ten times or more. The chain has TRBV7-8 and TRBJ2-1; D not certain. Trimming removed 1 base from V and 8 bases from J, with 12 bases in between. From germline, CDR1 is SGHVS and CDR2 FQNEAQ. The CDR3 sequence is 14 residues long. The CDR3 sequence: CASSLGYGIHEQFF. CDR3 DNA sequence: TGTGCCAGCAGCTTAGGGTATGGGATCCATGAGCAGTTCTTC.

This clonotype was observed at least ten times. This sequence joins TRBV12-3 or TRBV12-4 and TRBJ1-5; D gene uncertain. The CDR3 loop spans 16 amino acids. V was pared by 2 bases and J by 1 base, with 12 bases between. The CDR3 sequence: CASSLLGGGSNQPQHF. CDR3 coding DNA: TGTGCCAGCAGTTTATTGGGCGGCGGGAGCAATCAGCCCCAGCATTTT.

This clonotype was seen many times. The CDR3 spells CASSFAGVYEQYF. In nucleotides, the CDR3 is TGTGCCAGCAGCTTCGCGGGAGTTTACGAGCAGTACTTC. The chain couples TRBV11-2 to TRBJ2-7; 7 nucleotides align to TRBD2. Looked up from germline, CDR1 is SGHAT and CDR2 is FQNNGV. J lost 4 bases, V lost 3 bases, and 3 bases had no gene match. The CDR3 loop spans 13 amino acids.

This clonotype was seen repeatedly, ten times or more. The chain joins TRBV24-1 to TRBJ1-2, with TRBD1 identical over 9 bases. The V and J ends lost 7 bases and 6 bases, in that order; junction bases with no gene match: 5. CDR1 KGHDR and CDR2 SFDVKD come from the germline V gene. CDR3 length equals 13 residues. The CDR3 DNA follows: TGTGCCACCAGGGGACAGGGCGGGAATGGCTACACCTTC. Translation gives CATRGQGGNGYTF.

This rearrangement joins TRBV7-9 to TRBJ2-1, with TRBD2 matching over 12 bases. Trimming at V came to 5 bases and at J to 8 bases, leaving 13 bases not matched to a gene. CDR3 length equals 17 residues. Germline loops: CDR1 SEHNR, CDR2 FQNEAQ (reference sequence). This CDR3 reads CASSPQTSGSDVDEQFF. The CDR3 DNA reads TGTGCCAGCAGCCCCCAGACTAGCGGGAGTGATGTAGATGAGCAGTTCTTC.

A few counts support this clonotype. The genes are TRBV5-4 and TRBJ2-3, with 9 bases lining up with TRBD2. This CDR3 is built from 15 residues. V gave up 4 bases and J gave up 3 bases; unmatched junction bases: 6. CDR1 and CDR2 from the germline V gene are SGHNT and YYREEE (reference sequence). The CDR3 DNA reads TGTGCCAGCAGCGCGGGGGGGCCAAGGACAGATACGCAGTATTTT. It is translated as CASSAGGPRTDTQYF.

The V call is TRBV29-1, the J call TRBJ2-3; 12 bases line up with TRBD1. Germline trimming cut 4 bases from V and 6 bases from J; bases unmatched to any gene: 14. Germline V CDR1 and CDR2: SQVTM, ANQGSEA. There are 17 residues in the CDR3. The CDR3 sequence: CSVVLRDRGLTHDTQYF. CDR3 DNA sequence: TGCAGCGTTGTGCTTCGGGACAGGGGGCTCACCCATGATACGCAGTATTTT.

This clonotype has a count of ten or more. J is TRBJ1-1 and V is TRBV5-1, with D possibly TRBD1 on 5 matching bases. The CDR3 has 14 amino acids. Germline assignment: CDR1 SGHRS and CDR2 YFSETQ. The V end was cut by 4 bases, the J end by 0 bases, with 10 bases between. CDR3 sequence (DNA): TGCGCCAGCAGCCCCAGGGTCATGAACACTGAAGCTTTCTTT. It codes for CASSPRVMNTEAFF.

This clonotype was found many times. This rearrangement joins TRBV7-2 to TRBJ2-7, with D hard to call. Germline CDR1 SGHTA, CDR2 FQGNSA. V gave up 0 bases and J gave up 0 bases, with 6 bases separating them. The CDR3 length is 14 residues. CDR3 DNA: TGTGCCAGCAGCTTAGCAAGGGACTCCTACGAGCAGTACTTC. It yields the protein CASSLARDSYEQYF.

This clonotype occurred many times. The chain combines TRBV7-2 with TRBJ1-1; 7 nucleotides line up with TRBD1. The CDR3 has 14 amino acids. J was trimmed by 6 bases and V by 4 bases; bases with no gene match: 8. From germline, CDR1 is SGHTA and CDR2 FQGNSA. The CDR3 nucleotides are TGTGCCAGCAGCTCCATGACAGGGAGCCCTGAAGCTTTCTTT. It encodes CASSSMTGSPEAFF. The whole variable domain, filled in from reference TRBV7-2 and TRBJ1-1, reads GAGVSQSPSNKVTEKGKDVELRCDPISGHTALYWYRQSLGQGLEFLIYFQGNSAPDKSGLPSDRFSAERTGGSVSTLTIQRTQQEDSAVYLCASSSMTGSPEAFFGQGTRLTVV.

This clonotype was seen repeatedly, ten times or more. The chain recombines TRBV6-5 with TRBJ1-3, with D perhaps matching TRBD1 (6 bases). This CDR3 spans 17 amino acids. Between the trimmed V and J ends, which lost 4 bases and 0 bases, there was a span of 16 bases. Germline V lookup: CDR1 MNHEY, CDR2 SVGAGI. The CDR3 bases are TGTGCCAGCAGTTCGAAGGGGGGCGATAACTCTGGAAACACCATATATTTT. Protein: CASSSKGGDNSGNTIYF.

This clonotype came up many times. V usage is TRBV7-8 and J usage is TRBJ2-7; TRBD1 matches 9 bases. This CDR3 has 16 residues. CDR1 is SGHVS, CDR2 FQNEAQ, per germline. The J segment lost 0 bases and the V segment lost 2 bases, leaving 5 bases of the junction unmatched. CDR3 bases: TGTGCCAGCAGCTTACACGACAGGGGGATCTCCTACGAGCAGTACTTC. This translates into CASSLHDRGISYEQYF.

This clonotype was observed at least ten times. This chain uses TRBV13 with TRBJ2-7; TRBD2 aligns across 10 bases. The germline V gene encodes CDR1 PRHDT and CDR2 FYEKMQ (reference sequence). CDR3 length: 16 amino acids. J lost 0 bases, V lost 5 bases, and 7 bases had no gene match. CDR3 sequence (DNA): TGTGCCAGCAGCCTGCACGGGACTAGCGCCTCCTACGAGCAGTACTTC. Its translation: CASSLHGTSASYEQYF.

This clonotype was detected ten times or more. The chain recombines TRBV30 with TRBJ1-5, with TRBD1 identical over 9 bases. CDR1 is GTSNPN and CDR2 is SVGIG in the germline V gene (reference sequence). CDR3 length equals 14 residues. Trimming removed 4 bases from V and 7 bases from J; junction bases left unmatched: 8. CDR3 sequence (DNA): TGTGCCTGGAACACGGGACAGGGTGAGCAGCCCCAGCATTTT. This translates into CAWNTGQGEQPQHF.

This clonotype occurred many times. The rearrangement uses TRBV12-3 or TRBV12-4 and TRBJ2-7; 12 nucleotides line up with TRBD2. CDR3 size: 16 residues. The ends lost 6 bases at V and 3 bases at J; junction bases unmatched: 9. The CDR3 coding sequence is TGTGCCAGCAGCTCAACCTTGACTAGCGGGAGCTACGAGCAGTACTTC. Protein: CASSSTLTSGSYEQYF.

This clonotype was detected ten times or more. The chain carries TRBV5-6 and TRBJ2-2, with 7 bases that match TRBD2. After removal of 5 bases from V and 3 bases from J, the junction contained 10 bases not matched to a gene. The CDR3 contains 16 residues. From germline, CDR1 is SGHDT and CDR2 YYEEEE. The CDR3, as DNA: TGTGCCAGCAGTTTTGGACTAGTATCGGACACCGGGGAGCTGTTTTTT. This sequence encodes CASSFGLVSDTGELFF.

Many counts were recorded for this clonotype. The chain joins TRBV4-2 to TRBJ2-3; 8 bases are a match to TRBD2. This CDR3 is built from 19 residues. V dropped 0 bases and J dropped 1; count of bases not matched to a gene: 12. Germline V gene sequence: CDR1 LGHNA, CDR2 YNFKEQ. This CDR3 is CASSQEGSSGSGGTDTQYF. The CDR3 nucleotides read TGTGCCAGCAGCCAAGAGGGGTCGAGCGGGAGTGGTGGCACAGATACGCAGTATTTT.

V is TRBV6-1 and J is TRBJ1-4; no reliable D call. Germline assignment: CDR1 MNHNS and CDR2 SASEGT. The CDR3 length is 13 residues. Trimming removed 4 bases from V and 2 bases from J, with 5 bases in between. DNA of the CDR3: TGTGCCAGCAGTGGGACCACTAATGAAAAACTGTTTTTT. Its protein is CASSGTTNEKLFF.

This clonotype was detected many times. V and J are TRBV28 and TRBJ2-1; D possibly corresponds to TRBD2 (5 bases). Between the trimmed V and J ends, which lost 5 bases and 1 base, there was a span of 18 bases. The CDR3 contains 17 residues. Germline V gives CDR1 MDHEN, CDR2 SYDVKM. This chain's CDR3 is CASSTPTQLESYNEQFF. The CDR3 DNA is TGTGCCAGCAGTACCCCAACCCAACTAGAATCCTACAATGAGCAGTTCTTC.

V gene TRBV20-1 combines with J gene TRBJ2-3, with 9 positions matching TRBD1. Trimming took 5 bases from V and 4 from J; bases not matched to a gene: 10. The CDR3 extends over 15 amino acids. Germline-derived CDR1 and CDR2 are DFQATT and SNEGSKA (reference sequence). The CDR3 bases are TGCAGTGCTCCCCGCAGGGACAGGGAGGCAGATACGCAGTATTTT. It yields the protein CSAPRRDREADTQYF.

This clonotype appeared many times. V gene TRBV7-3 combines with J gene TRBJ1-1, with D hard to call. This CDR3 contains 15 residues. CDR1 and CDR2 from the germline V gene are SGHTA and FQGTGA. Deletions cut 2 bases from V and 1 base from J, with 11 bases between. CDR3 sequence: CASSLAGQSNTEAFF. The CDR3 DNA reads TGTGCCAGCAGCTTAGCCGGGCAGTCGAACACTGAAGCTTTCTTT.

Ten or more counts support this clonotype. J is TRBJ1-2 and V is TRBV7-9; D gene ambiguous. CDR3 length: 14 residues. V lost 6 bases and J lost 1, with 12 bases in between. Germline V lookup: CDR1 SEHNR, CDR2 FQNEAQ (reference sequence). CDR3 amino acids: CASRNEVLNYGYTF. CDR3 bases: TGTGCCAGCAGGAATGAAGTCCTTAACTATGGCTACACCTTC. Full variable domain (missing parts from reference TRBV7-9 and TRBJ1-2): DTGVSQNPRHKITKRGQNVTFRCDPISEHNRLYWYRQTLGQGPEFLTYFQNEAQLEKSRLLSDRFSAERPKGSFSTLEIQRTEQGDSAMYLCASRNEVLNYGYTFGSGTRLTVV.

This clonotype was observed a few times. The chain employs TRBV20-1 and TRBJ1-4; D not resolved. The ends were cut back, 7 bases at V and 3 bases at J, with 9 bases in the middle. CDR1 and CDR2 from the germline V gene are DFQATT and SNEGSKA (reference sequence). There are 12 residues in the CDR3. Written as DNA, the CDR3 is TGCAGTGTGGGGATGGCTAATGAAAAACTGTTTTTT. It translates to CSVGMANEKLFF.

The rearrangement uses TRBV20-1 and TRBJ1-6; 7 positions agree with TRBD1. This CDR3 has 15 amino acids. After removal of 3 bases from V and 6 bases from J, the junction contained 8 bases not matched to a gene. CDR1 is DFQATT, CDR2 SNEGSKA, per germline (reference sequence). CDR3 protein: CSARSWSGGNSPLHF. CDR3 in DNA: TGCAGTGCTAGGTCGTGGTCAGGGGGTAATTCACCCCTCCACTTT.